What follows are 15 T cell receptor beta chains derived from one specimen sequenced in a study of blood T cell repertoires in COVID-19. Assay: immunoSEQ multiplex PCR; the TCRdb copy retains only in-frame clones and omits some. The sample carries 100,000 to 150,000 clones, around 82% recorded once. The material sequenced was peripheral blood. The receptor source for this set is a man aged 30 to 39 with COVID-19, enrolled during active disease.

The chain combines TRBV30 with TRBJ1-4; no definite D call. V gave up 3 bases and J gave up 7 bases, with 9 bases separating them. This CDR3 is built from 12 residues. Germline CDR1 reads GTSNPN; CDR2 reads SVGIG (reference sequence). DNA of the CDR3: TGTGCCTGGAGAGAGAGCGGTGAAAAACTGTTTTTT. Translating gives CAWRESGEKLFF. Complete variable domain (other parts from reference TRBV30 and TRBJ1-4): SQTIHQWPATLVQPVGSPLSLECTVEGTSNPNLYWYRQAAGRGLQLLFYSVGIGQISSEVPQNLSASRPQDRQFILSSKKLLLSDSGFYLCAWRESGEKLFFGSGTQLSVL.

V is TRBV7-9 and J is TRBJ2-7, with 8 bases lining up with TRBD1. Germline CDR1 and CDR2: SEHNR and FQNEAQ (reference sequence). Trimming took 4 bases from V and 3 from J; bases not matched to a gene: 8. The CDR3 totals 15 residues. CDR3 sequence reads: CASSSIPDRGYEQYF. CDR3 DNA sequence: TGTGCCAGCAGCTCGATACCCGACAGGGGCTACGAGCAGTACTTC.

CDR3: CASSQDMGDPWGSPLHF. For the CDR3, the DNA is TGTGCCAGCAGCCAAGATATGGGAGACCCATGGGGTTCACCCCTCCACTTT. This chain joins TRBV4-2 and TRBJ1-6, with unresolved D. V shed 0 bases and J shed 9 bases, with 18 bases lying between them. Per the germline V gene, CDR1 is LGHNA and CDR2 is YNFKEQ. The CDR3 extends over 17 amino acids.

The genes are TRBV4-1 and TRBJ2-2; possibly TRBD2 for D (6 bases). This CDR3 region has 16 residues. Germline CDR1 is MGHRA and CDR2 is YSYEKL. V lost 2 bases and J lost 7, with 17 bases in between. CDR3 coding DNA: TGCGCCAGCAGCCAACGCCCGGGAGTGGGGGACGGGGAGCTGTTTTTT. This sequence encodes CASSQRPGVGDGELFF.

This chain links TRBV7-3 with TRBJ2-3; D gene uncertain. Trimming pared 0 bases from V and 2 bases from J, leaving 6 bases between. Germline CDR1 SGHTA, CDR2 FQGTGA. The CDR3 totals 14 residues. Here the CDR3 DNA reads TGTGCCAGCAGCTTAACGCCAGACACAGATACGCAGTATTTT. Protein product: CASSLTPDTDTQYF.

The gene calls are TRBV5-1 and TRBJ2-1; the match to TRBD2 covers 14 bases. Germline V lookup: CDR1 SGHRS, CDR2 YFSETQ. CDR3 length: 17 amino acids. With V trimmed by 4 bases and J by 9 bases, 12 bases remained unmatched. The DNA for the CDR3 is TGCGCCAGCAGCCAGACTAGCGGGGGGGCCGGTATAAGTGAGCAGTTCTTC. Amino acids: CASSQTSGGAGISEQFF.

CDR3 DNA sequence: TGTGCCAGTAGTTCCAGGGGGTCCTACAATGAGCAGTTCTTC. Residues: CASSSRGSYNEQFF. V and J are TRBV19 and TRBJ2-1, with 7 bases fitting TRBD1. This CDR3 region has 14 residues. The V gene end was trimmed by 5 bases and the J gene end by 1 base; junction bases not matched to a gene: 2. Germline CDR1 is LNHDA and CDR2 is SQIVND (reference sequence).

This clone was seen only once. V and J are TRBV13 and TRBJ2-1; TRBD1 matches 9 bases. With 6 bases clipped from V and 6 bases from J, the junction kept 12 bases outside the gene matches. The CDR3 spans 16 residues. CDR1 is PRHDT and CDR2 is FYEKMQ in the germline V gene (reference sequence). The CDR3 DNA reads TGTGCCAGCAGGGGATTAGGGGACAGGGTTCTCAATGAGCAGTTCTTC. Protein sequence: CASRGLGDRVLNEQFF. Looking up the rest from reference TRBV13 and TRBJ2-1 gives the full variable domain: AAGVIQSPRHLIKEKRETATLKCYPIPRHDTVYWYQQGPGQDPQFLISFYEKMQSDKGSIPDRFSAQQFSDYHSELNMSSLELGDSALYFCASRGLGDRVLNEQFFGPGTRLTVL.

This clone was detected once. The rearrangement uses TRBV24-1 and TRBJ1-5, with D possibly matching TRBD1 (6 bases). Germline CDR1 is KGHDR and CDR2 is SFDVKD. CDR3 length equals 12 residues. Trimming pared 1 base from V and 9 bases from J, leaving 6 bases between. CDR3 in DNA: TGTGCCACCAGTGATTTAGGGGGGCCCCAGCATTTT. It is translated as CATSDLGGPQHF.

This clone was detected once. V is TRBV24-1 and J is TRBJ2-3; weak D call: TRBD1 (5 bases). CDR3 size: 14 residues. V was pared by 0 bases and J by 6 bases, with 9 bases between. CDR1 and CDR2 from the germline V gene are KGHDR and SFDVKD. The CDR3 here is CATSDLQGADTQYF. Here the CDR3 DNA reads TGTGCCACCAGTGATTTGCAAGGGGCCGATACGCAGTATTTT.

The rearrangement uses TRBV19 and TRBJ2-2; TRBD1 agrees at 10 bases. V shed 7 bases, J shed 1 base, and the junction held 6 bases outside the gene matches. This CDR3 has 16 residues. CDR1 and CDR2 from the germline V gene are LNHDA and SQIVND (reference sequence). The CDR3: CASNSGTGVNTGELFF. The DNA for the CDR3 is TGTGCCAGTAATTCCGGGACAGGGGTGAACACCGGGGAGCTGTTTTTT.

The rearrangement uses TRBV7-3 and TRBJ2-7; 9 bases line up with TRBD1. The ends lost 5 bases at V and 7 bases at J; junction bases unmatched: 6. The V gene's germline CDR1 is SGHTA and CDR2 FQGTGA. The length of the CDR3 is 13 residues. The DNA for the CDR3 is TGTGCCAGCAGCCCGGGACAGGGAAAAGAGCAGTACTTC. Translation: CASSPGQGKEQYF.

This clone was observed once. The genes are TRBV7-8 and TRBJ1-2, with TRBD1 as a possible D gene (5 bases). Germline assignment: CDR1 SGHVS and CDR2 FQNEAQ. V was shortened by 1 base and J by 0 bases, with 18 bases between the two germline ends. The CDR3 length is 18 residues. This CDR3 reads CASSLVGVREYANYGYTF. CDR3 bases: TGTGCCAGCAGCTTAGTAGGGGTCAGGGAATACGCTAACTATGGCTACACCTTC. Filled out from reference TRBV7-8 and TRBJ1-2, the complete variable domain reads GAGVSQSPRYKVAKRGQDVALRCDPISGHVSLFWYQQALGQGPEFLTYFQNEAQLDKSGLPSDRFFAERPEGSVSTLKIQRTQQEDSAVYLCASSLVGVREYANYGYTFGSGTRLTVV.

The V gene is TRBV27, the J gene TRBJ2-3; TRBD2 is a possible D gene (6 bases). Deletions cut 5 bases from V and 6 bases from J, with 12 bases between. There are 13 residues in the CDR3. Germline lookup yields CDR1 MNHEY and CDR2 SMNVEV (reference sequence). The CDR3 here is CASSIIAGDTQYF. The CDR3 nucleotides read TGTGCCAGCAGTATCATTGCGGGGGATACGCAGTATTTT.

V is TRBV5-6 and J is TRBJ1-1; weak D call: TRBD1 (6 bases). Germline CDR1 is SGHDT and CDR2 is YYEEEE. This CDR3 contains 16 residues. V was trimmed by 0 bases and J by 5 bases, leaving 17 bases between them. The CDR3 DNA is TGTGCCAGCAGCTTGGGGGGTACAGGGTTAAGAACTGAAGCTTTCTTT. Translating gives CASSLGGTGLRTEAFF.